This T cell receptor (beta chain) was identified during a study of blood T cell repertoires in COVID-19. Study background: PBMCs, B-cell-depleted T cells, or T cells were the source of the cDNA or gDNA that made up the material.

Measured with immunoSEQ multiplex PCR; TCRdb has only the in-frame clones, and not every one. The sample carries about 7,500 clones, around 79% recorded once. The germline V and J ends were trimmed by 4 bases and 5 bases, with 15 bases remaining between them. The CDR3 sequence is 15 residues long. In germline, CDR1 is MDHEN, CDR2 SYDVKM. The sample taken for sequencing was peripheral blood. The chain joins TRBV28 to TRBJ1-5, with D perhaps TRBD1 (6 bases). This receptor was obtained from a human donor in a cohort sampled during active COVID-19. The CDR3 sequence is CASSSMDSVDQPQHF. In nucleotides, the CDR3 is TGTGCCAGCAGTTCAATGGACAGTGTAGATCAGCCCCAGCATTTT.